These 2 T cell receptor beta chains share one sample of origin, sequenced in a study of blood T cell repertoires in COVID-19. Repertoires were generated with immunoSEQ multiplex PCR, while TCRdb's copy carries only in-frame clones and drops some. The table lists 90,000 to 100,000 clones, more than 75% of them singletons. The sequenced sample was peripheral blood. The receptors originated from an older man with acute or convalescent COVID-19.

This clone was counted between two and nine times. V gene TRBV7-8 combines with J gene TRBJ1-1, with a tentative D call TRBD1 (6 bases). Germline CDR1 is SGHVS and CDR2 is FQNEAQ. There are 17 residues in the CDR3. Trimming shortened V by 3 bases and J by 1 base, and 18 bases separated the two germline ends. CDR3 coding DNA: TGTGCCAGCAGCTTCACGGCACTTAGGGGACAGAACACTGAAGCTTTCTTT. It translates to CASSFTALRGQNTEAFF.

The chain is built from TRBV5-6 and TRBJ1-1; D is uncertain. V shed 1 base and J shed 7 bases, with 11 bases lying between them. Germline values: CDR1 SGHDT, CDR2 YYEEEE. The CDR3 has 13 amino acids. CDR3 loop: CASSLTAAVEAFF. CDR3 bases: TGTGCCAGCAGCTTGACTGCGGCCGTTGAAGCTTTCTTT.